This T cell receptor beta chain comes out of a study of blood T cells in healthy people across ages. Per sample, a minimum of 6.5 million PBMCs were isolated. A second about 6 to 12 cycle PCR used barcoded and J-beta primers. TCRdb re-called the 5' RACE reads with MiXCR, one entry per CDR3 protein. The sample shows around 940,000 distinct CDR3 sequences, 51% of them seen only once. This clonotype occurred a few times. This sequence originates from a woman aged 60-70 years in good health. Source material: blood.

The CDR3 DNA follows: TGTGCCACCAGCAGAGGGGTCAGCCAAGAGACCCAGTACTTC. It translates to CATSRGVSQETQYF. The chain links TRBV15 to TRBJ2-5; D unresolved. The CDR3 sequence is 14 residues long. V was pared by 1 base and J by 1 base, with 7 bases between. Germline CDR1 is LNHNV and CDR2 is YYDKDF (reference sequence).